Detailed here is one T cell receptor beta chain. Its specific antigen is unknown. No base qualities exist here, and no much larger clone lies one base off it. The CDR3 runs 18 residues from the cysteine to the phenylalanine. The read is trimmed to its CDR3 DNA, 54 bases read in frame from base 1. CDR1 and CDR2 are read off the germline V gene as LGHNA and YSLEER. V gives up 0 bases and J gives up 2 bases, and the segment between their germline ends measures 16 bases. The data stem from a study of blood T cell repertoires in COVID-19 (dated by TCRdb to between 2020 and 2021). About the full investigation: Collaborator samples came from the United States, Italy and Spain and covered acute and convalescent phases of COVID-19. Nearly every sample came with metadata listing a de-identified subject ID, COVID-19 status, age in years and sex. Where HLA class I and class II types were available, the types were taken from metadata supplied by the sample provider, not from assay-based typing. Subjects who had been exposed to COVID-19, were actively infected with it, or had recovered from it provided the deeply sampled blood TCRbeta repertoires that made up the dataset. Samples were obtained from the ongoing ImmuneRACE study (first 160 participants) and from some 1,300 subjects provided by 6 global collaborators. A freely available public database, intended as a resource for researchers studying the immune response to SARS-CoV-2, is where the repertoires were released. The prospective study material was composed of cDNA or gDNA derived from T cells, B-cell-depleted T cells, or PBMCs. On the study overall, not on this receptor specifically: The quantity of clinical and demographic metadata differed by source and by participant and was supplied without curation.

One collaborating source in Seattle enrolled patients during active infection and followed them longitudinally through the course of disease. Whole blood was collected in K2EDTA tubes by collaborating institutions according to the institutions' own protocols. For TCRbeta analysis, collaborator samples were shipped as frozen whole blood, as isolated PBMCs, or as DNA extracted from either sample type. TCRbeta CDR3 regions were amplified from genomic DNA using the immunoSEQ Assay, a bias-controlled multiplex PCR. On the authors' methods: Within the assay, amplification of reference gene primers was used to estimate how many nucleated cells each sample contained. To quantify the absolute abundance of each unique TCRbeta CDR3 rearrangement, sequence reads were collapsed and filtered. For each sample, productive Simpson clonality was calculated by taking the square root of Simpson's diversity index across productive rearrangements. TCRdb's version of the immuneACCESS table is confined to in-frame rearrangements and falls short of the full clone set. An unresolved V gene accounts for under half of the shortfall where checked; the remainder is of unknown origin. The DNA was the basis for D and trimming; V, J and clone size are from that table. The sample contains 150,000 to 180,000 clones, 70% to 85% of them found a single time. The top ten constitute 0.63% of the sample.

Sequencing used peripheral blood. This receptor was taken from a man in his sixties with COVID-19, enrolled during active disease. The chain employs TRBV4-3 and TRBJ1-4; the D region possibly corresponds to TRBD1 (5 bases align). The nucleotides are TGCGCCAGCAGCCAAGATCTCGTAGGGGCCGGCACTAATGAAAAACTGTTTTTT. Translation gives CASSQDLVGAGTNEKLFF.